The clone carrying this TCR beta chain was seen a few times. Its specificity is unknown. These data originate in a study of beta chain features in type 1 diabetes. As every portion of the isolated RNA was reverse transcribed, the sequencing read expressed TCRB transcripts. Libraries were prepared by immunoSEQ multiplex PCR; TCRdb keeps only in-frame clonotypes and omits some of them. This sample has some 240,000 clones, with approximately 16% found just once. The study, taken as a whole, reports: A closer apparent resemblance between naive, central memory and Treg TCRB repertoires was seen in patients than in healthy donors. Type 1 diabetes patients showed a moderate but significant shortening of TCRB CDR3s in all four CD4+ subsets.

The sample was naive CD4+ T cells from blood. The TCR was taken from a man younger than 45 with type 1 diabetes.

The CDR3 sequence is CASSQSTTVYQETQYF. The CDR3 nucleotides read TGTGCCAGCAGCCAATCCACGACAGTCTACCAAGAGACCCAGTACTTC. The chain is built from TRBV4-2 and TRBJ2-5, with D maybe TRBD1 (5 bases). CDR1 and CDR2 from the germline V gene are LGHNA and YNFKEQ. The CDR3 loop spans 16 amino acids. With 2 bases removed from V and 0 bases from J, the gap between germline ends came to 13 bases.